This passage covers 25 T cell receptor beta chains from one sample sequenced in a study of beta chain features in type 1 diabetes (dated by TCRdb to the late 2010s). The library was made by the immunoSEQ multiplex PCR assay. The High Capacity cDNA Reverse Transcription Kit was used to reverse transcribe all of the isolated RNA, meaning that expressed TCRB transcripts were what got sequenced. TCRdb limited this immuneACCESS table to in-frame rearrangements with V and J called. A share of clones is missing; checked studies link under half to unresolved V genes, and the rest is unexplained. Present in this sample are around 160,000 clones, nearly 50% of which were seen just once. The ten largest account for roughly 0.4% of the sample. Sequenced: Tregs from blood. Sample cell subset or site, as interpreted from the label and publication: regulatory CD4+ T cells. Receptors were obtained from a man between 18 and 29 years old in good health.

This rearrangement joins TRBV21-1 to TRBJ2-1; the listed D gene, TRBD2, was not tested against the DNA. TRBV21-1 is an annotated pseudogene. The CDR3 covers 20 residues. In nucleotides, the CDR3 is TGTGCCAGCAGCAAAAGGAGCGGGGGGTCCAAACGGGACTCCTACAATGAGCAGTTCTTC. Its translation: CASSKRSGGSKRDSYNEQFF.

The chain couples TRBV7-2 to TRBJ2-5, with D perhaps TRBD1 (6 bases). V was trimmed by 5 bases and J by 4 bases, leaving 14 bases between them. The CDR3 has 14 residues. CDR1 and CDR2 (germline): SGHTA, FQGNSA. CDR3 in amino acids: CASSHLGAAETQYF. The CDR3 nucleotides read TGTGCCAGCAGCCACTTGGGGGCGGCAGAGACCCAGTACTTC. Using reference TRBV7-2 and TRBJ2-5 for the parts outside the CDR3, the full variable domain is GAGVSQSPSNKVTEKGKDVELRCDPISGHTALYWYRQSLGQGLEFLIYFQGNSAPDKSGLPSDRFSAERTGGSVSTLTIQRTQQEDSAVYLCASSHLGAAETQYFGPGTRLLVL.

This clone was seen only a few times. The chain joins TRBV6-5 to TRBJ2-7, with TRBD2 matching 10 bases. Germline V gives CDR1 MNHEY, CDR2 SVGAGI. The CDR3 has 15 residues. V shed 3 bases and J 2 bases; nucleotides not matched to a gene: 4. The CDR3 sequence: CASSYSGGLPYEQYF. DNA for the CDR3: TGTGCCAGCAGTTATAGCGGGGGGTTACCCTACGAGCAGTACTTC.

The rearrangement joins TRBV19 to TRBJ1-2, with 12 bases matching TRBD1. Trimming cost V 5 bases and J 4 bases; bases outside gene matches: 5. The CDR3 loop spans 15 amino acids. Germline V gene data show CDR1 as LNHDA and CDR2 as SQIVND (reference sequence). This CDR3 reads CASSPGQGAVYGYTF. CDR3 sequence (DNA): TGTGCCAGTAGTCCGGGACAGGGGGCTGTCTATGGCTACACCTTC.

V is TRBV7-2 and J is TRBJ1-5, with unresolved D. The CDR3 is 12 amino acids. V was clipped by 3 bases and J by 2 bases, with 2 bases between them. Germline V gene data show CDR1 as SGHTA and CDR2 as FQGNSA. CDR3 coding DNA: TGTGCCAGCAGCTTCGGCAATCAGCCCCAGCATTTT. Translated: CASSFGNQPQHF.

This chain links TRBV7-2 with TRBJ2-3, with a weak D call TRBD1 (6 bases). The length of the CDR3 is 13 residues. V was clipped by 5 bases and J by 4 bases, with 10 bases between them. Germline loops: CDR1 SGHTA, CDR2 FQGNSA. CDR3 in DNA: TGTGCCAGCAGCCTACAGGGTTCAGATACGCAGTATTTT. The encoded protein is CASSLQGSDTQYF.

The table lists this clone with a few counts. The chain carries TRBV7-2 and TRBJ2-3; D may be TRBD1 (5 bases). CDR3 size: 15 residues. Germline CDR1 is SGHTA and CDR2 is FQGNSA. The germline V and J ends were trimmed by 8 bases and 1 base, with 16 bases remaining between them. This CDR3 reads CASGPILTGTDTQYF. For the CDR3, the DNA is TGTGCCAGCGGTCCGATATTGACAGGCACAGATACGCAGTATTTT. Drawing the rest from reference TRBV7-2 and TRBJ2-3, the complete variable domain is GAGVSQSPSNKVTEKGKDVELRCDPISGHTALYWYRQSLGQGLEFLIYFQGNSAPDKSGLPSDRFSAERTGGSVSTLTIQRTQQEDSAVYLCASGPILTGTDTQYFGPGTRLTVL.

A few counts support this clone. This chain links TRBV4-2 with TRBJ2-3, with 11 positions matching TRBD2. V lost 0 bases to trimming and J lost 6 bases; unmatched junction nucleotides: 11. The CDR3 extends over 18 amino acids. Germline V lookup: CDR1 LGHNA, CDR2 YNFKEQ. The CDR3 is CASSQDLRSGRAEDTQYF. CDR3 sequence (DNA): TGTGCCAGCAGCCAAGATCTTCGTAGCGGGAGGGCCGAGGATACGCAGTATTTT.

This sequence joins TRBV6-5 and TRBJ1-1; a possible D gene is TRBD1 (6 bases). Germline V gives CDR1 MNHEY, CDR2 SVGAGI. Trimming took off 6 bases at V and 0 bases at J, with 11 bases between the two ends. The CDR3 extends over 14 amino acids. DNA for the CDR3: TGTGCCAGCAGACCCGACAGGCTGAACACTGAAGCTTTCTTT. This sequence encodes CASRPDRLNTEAFF.

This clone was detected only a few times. The CDR3 is CASSGTHHEQFF. CDR3 coding DNA: TGCGCCAGCAGCGGCACACACCATGAGCAGTTCTTC. The chain joins TRBV5-1 to TRBJ2-1; D call uncertain. Germline V CDR1 and CDR2: SGHRS, YFSETQ. With 4 bases removed from V and 8 bases from J, the gap between germline ends came to 10 bases. CDR3 length: 12 residues. Full variable domain (missing parts from reference TRBV5-1 and TRBJ2-1): KAGVTQTPRYLIKTRGQQVTLSCSPISGHRSVSWYQQTPGQGLQFLFEYFSETQRNKGNFPGRFSGRQFSNSRSEMNVSTLELGDSALYLCASSGTHHEQFFGPGTRLTVL.

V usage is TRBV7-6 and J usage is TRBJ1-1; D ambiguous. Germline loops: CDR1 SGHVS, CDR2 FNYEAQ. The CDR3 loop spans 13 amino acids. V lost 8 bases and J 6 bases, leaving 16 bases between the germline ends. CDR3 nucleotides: TGTGCCAGCTCGAGCGTAGTTTGGGCTGAAGCTTTCTTT. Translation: CASSSVVWAEAFF.

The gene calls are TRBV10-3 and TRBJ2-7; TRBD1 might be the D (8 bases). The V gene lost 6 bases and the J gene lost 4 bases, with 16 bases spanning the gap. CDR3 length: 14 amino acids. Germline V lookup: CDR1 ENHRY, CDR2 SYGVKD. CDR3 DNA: TGTGCCATCAGAGAAACAGGGGGGGATTACGAGCAGTACTTC. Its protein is CAIRETGGDYEQYF.

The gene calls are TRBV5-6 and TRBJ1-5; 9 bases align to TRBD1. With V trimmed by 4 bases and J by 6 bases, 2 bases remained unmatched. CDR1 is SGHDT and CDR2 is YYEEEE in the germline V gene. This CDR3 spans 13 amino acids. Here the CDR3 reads CASSLTGGQPQHF. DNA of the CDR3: TGTGCCAGCAGCCTGACAGGGGGTCAGCCCCAGCATTTT.

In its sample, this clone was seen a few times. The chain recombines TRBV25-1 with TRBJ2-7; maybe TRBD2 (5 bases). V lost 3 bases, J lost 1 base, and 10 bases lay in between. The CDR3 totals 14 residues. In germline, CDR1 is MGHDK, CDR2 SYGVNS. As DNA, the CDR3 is TGTGCCAGCAGTGATCTCGGACTTTCCTACGAGCAGTACTTC. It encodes CASSDLGLSYEQYF.

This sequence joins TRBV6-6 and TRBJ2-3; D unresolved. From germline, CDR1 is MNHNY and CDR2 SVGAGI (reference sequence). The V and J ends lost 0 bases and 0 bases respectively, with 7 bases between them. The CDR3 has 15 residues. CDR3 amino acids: CASSYSRGSTDTQYF. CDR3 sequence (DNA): TGTGCCAGCAGTTACTCTCGCGGCAGCACAGATACGCAGTATTTT.

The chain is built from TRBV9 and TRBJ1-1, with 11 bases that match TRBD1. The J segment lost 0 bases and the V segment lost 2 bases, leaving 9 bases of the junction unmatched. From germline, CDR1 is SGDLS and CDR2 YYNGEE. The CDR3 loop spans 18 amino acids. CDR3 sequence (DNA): TGTGCCAGCAGCGTCACCGGGACAGGGGGTTTCATGAACACTGAAGCTTTCTTT. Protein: CASSVTGTGGFMNTEAFF.

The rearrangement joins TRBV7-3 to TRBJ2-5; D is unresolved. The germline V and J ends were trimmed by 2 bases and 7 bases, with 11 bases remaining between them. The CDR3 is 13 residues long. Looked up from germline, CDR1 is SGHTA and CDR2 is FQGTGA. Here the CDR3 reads CASSLFGLGTQYF. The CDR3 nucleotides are TGTGCCAGCAGCTTATTCGGGTTAGGGACCCAGTACTTC.

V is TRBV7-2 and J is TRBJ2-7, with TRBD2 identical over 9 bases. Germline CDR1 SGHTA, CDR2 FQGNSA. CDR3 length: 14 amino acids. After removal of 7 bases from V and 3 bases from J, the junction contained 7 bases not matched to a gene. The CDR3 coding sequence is TGTGCCAGCACCCCCCGGCGGGGGGGCTACGAGCAGTACTTC. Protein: CASTPRRGGYEQYF.

DNA for the CDR3: TGTGCCAGCAGCCAAGAGCCACCCCGGGACACTGAAGCTTTCTTT. Translation gives CASSQEPPRDTEAFF. V is TRBV14 and J is TRBJ1-1, with D hard to call. Trimming removed 0 bases at V and 3 bases at J, with 11 bases between. The CDR3 is 15 residues long. In germline, CDR1 is SGHDN, CDR2 FVKESK.

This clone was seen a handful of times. The CDR3 here is CASSLDYGGGNEQFF. CDR3 DNA sequence: TGCGCCAGCAGCTTGGATTATGGGGGAGGCAATGAGCAGTTCTTC. V and J are TRBV5-1 and TRBJ2-1; maybe TRBD2 (6 bases). V shed 0 bases and J shed 6 bases, with 13 bases lying between them. In germline, CDR1 is SGHRS, CDR2 YFSETQ. CDR3 length: 15 residues.

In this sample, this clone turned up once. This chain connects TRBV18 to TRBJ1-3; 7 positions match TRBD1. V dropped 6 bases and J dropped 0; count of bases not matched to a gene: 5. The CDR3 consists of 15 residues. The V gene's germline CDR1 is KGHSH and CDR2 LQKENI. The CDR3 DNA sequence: TGTGCCAGCTCGCCAGGACAGGTCTCTGGAAACACCATATATTTT. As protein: CASSPGQVSGNTIYF.

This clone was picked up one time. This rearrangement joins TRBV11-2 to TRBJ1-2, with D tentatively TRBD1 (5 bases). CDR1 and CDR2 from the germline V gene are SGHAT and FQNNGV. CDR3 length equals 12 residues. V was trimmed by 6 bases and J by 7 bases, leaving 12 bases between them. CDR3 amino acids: CASSPGLGGYTF. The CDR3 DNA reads TGTGCCAGCAGTCCAGGGTTGGGTGGCTACACCTTC.

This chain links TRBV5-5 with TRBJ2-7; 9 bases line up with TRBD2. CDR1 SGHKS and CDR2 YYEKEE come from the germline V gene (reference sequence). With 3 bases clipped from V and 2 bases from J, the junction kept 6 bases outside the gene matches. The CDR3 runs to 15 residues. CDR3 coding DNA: TGTGCCAGCAGCTGGTCCCTAGCGGGAACCTACGAGCAGTACTTC. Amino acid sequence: CASSWSLAGTYEQYF.

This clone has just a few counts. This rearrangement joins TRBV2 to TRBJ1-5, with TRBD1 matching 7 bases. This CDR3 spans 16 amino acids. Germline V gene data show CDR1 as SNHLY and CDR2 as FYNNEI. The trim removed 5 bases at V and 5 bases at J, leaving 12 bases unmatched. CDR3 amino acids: CASSSKTGLPDQPQHF. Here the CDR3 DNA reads TGTGCCAGCAGTTCTAAGACAGGGTTGCCCGATCAGCCCCAGCATTTT.

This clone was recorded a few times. The CDR3 is CASSEATRADTQYF. The CDR3 coding sequence is TGTGCCAGCAGTGAAGCGACTCGGGCAGATACGCAGTATTTT. This chain connects TRBV2 to TRBJ2-3; D ambiguous. This CDR3 spans 14 amino acids. Between the trimmed V and J ends, which lost 0 bases and 4 bases, there was a span of 8 bases. CDR1 and CDR2 (germline): SNHLY, FYNNEI. Variable domain in full (rest from reference TRBV2 and TRBJ2-3): EPEVTQTPSHQVTQMGQEVILRCVPISNHLYFYWYRQILGQKVEFLVSFYNNEISEKSEIFDDQFSVERPDGSNFTLKIRSTKLEDSAMYFCASSEATRADTQYFGPGTRLTVL.